What follows describes a single TCR beta chain. Its antigen remains unidentified. TCRdb's table, derived via immunoSEQ multiplex PCR, lists solely in-frame clones and lacks some. The sample includes tens of thousands of clones, 73% of them seen just once. Before sequencing took place, the ViraFEST assay used viral peptide pools to expand antigen-specific CD4+ T cells. Subsequent to a culture period of roughly 11 days, CD4+ T cells were isolated. Their SARS-CoV-2 infection, verified by PCR, occurred between March and December 2020. With around 9.4 ug/ml peptides and around 9.6 IU/ml IL-2, a few million PBMC per well were cultured. The sample comes from a study of vaccination effects on CD4 cells after COVID-19. Study-level background: It was two doses of either the BNT162b2 or mRNA-1273 vaccine that participants received.

The TCR comes from a human donor who had a prior SARS-CoV-2 infection. The material was CD4+ T cells from PBMCs cultured with a peptide pool, obtained before COVID-19 vaccination.

The CDR3 protein is CASSVYVGTDTQYF. The CDR3 coding sequence is TGTGCCAGCAGTGTTTATGTGGGCACAGATACGCAGTATTTT. This rearrangement joins TRBV2 to TRBJ2-3; D is unclear. Trimming pared 4 bases from V and 1 base from J, leaving 9 bases between. CDR1 is SNHLY, CDR2 FYNNEI, per germline. The CDR3 has 14 amino acids.